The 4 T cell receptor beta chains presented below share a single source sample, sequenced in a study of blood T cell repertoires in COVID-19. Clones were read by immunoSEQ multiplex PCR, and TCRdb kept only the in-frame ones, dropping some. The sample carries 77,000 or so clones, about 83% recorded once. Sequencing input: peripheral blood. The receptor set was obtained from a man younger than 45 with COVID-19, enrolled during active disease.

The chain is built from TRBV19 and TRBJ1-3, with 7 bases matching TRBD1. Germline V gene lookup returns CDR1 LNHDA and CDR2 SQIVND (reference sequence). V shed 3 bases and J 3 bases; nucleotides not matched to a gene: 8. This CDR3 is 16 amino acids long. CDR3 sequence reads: CASSIPRTGIGNTIYF. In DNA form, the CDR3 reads TGTGCCAGTAGTATCCCCCGGACAGGTATTGGAAACACCATATATTTT.

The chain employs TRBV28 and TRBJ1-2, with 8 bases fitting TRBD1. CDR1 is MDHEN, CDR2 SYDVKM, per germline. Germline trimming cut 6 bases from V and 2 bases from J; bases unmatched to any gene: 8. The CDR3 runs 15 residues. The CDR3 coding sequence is TGTGCCAGCAGCCAACCCGGACAGGGAAACTATGGCTACACCTTC. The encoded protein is CASSQPGQGNYGYTF.

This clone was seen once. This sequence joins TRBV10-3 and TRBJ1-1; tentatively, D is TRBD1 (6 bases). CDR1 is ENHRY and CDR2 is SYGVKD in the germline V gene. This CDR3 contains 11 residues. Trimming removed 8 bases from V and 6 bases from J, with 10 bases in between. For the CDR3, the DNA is TGTGCCATCGCACAGGGTGCTGAAGCTTTCTTT. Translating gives CAIAQGAEAFF.

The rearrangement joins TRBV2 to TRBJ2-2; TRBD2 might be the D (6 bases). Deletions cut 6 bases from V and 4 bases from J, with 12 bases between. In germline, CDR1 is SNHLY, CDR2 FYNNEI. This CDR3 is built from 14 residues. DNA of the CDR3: TGTGCCAGCAGGGTGGAGGGGCTCACCGGGGAGCTGTTTTTT. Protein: CASRVEGLTGELFF.